This T cell receptor beta chain was captured by sequencing in a study of blood T cells in healthy people across ages. Study-level results: Long-lived donors carried more naive CD4+ cells and greater diversity than aged donors.

Samples each had at least 5 micrograms of total RNA extracted. With regard to this clonotype: Its antigen remains unidentified.

It was with a sample-barcoded 5' primer and a J-beta primer mix that a second PCR of roughly 7 to 12 cycles was run. Sequencing of every sample gave 2.5 million or more CDR3-containing paired-end reads. MiXCR was run by TCRdb on the 5' RACE reads, yielding one entry per CDR3 protein. The sample comprises 550,000 to 700,000 distinct CDR3 sequences, 27% of which are singletons, and about a fifth rests with the top ten. Germline-derived CDR1 and CDR2 are SGHNT and YENEEA. The CDR3 has 15 residues. The V gene lost 6 bases and the J gene lost 0 bases, with 12 bases spanning the gap. The J gene is TRBJ2-1, the V gene TRBV11-3; either TRBD1 or TRBD2 may supply D (6 bases each). The sequence came from a woman in her sixties or seventies in good health. The sample taken for sequencing was blood. The CDR3 reads CASRDEGGSYNEQFF. The CDR3 region has the DNA TGTGCCAGCAGAGACGAGGGGGGCTCCTACAATGAGCAGTTCTTC.